This is a list of T cell receptor beta chains from one sample in a study of cytomegalovirus exposure and HLA in healthy donors. TCRdb's copy holds only in-frame clones and misses some; the assay was immunoSEQ multiplex PCR. The sample includes over 150,000 clones, roughly three quarters seen only once; the top ten take less than 15%. The specimen sequenced was PBMCs. The receptors originated from a woman aged 50 to 60 in good health and CMV-seropositive. Both conserved end residues are part of each CDR3. Each record gives: J gene, D gene, V gene, clone size, CDR3 protein, CDR3 DNA. D genes are given only for firm matches. Some rows mark clone size as missing; the rest say once, few, many or name a class of expanded clone.

J gene: TRBJ2-1; D gene: NA; V gene: TRBV5-8; clone size: NA; CDR3 protein: CASTWRRSSYNEQFF; CDR3 DNA: TGTGCCAGCACCTGGCGGCGGAGCTCCTACAATGAGCAGTTCTTC
J gene: TRBJ1-3; D gene: TRBD1; V gene: TRBV5-1; clone size: NA; CDR3 protein: CASSSNRGQGNTIYF; CDR3 DNA: TGCGCCAGCAGCTCAAACAGGGGGCAAGGAAACACCATATATTTT
J gene: TRBJ1-6; D gene: NA; V gene: TRBV7-9; clone size: NA; CDR3 protein: CASSFTTRPGGYNSPLHF; CDR3 DNA: TGTGCCAGCAGCTTTACGACTAGACCCGGGGGGTATAATTCACCCCTCCACTTT
J gene: TRBJ1-3; D gene: TRBD1; V gene: TRBV30; clone size: NA; CDR3 protein: CAWSLGQANSGNTIYF; CDR3 DNA: TGTGCCTGGAGTCTGGGACAGGCTAACTCTGGAAACACCATATATTTT
J gene: TRBJ2-3; D gene: TRBD2; V gene: TRBV29-1; clone size: NA; CDR3 protein: CSVARLAGSDTQYF; CDR3 DNA: TGCAGCGTTGCTCGACTAGCGGGGTCAGATACGCAGTATTTT
J gene: TRBJ2-3; D gene: TRBD2; V gene: TRBV2; clone size: NA; CDR3 protein: CASSELAGGRTDTQYF; CDR3 DNA: TGTGCCAGCAGTGAGTTAGCGGGGGGCCGCACAGATACGCAGTATTTT
J gene: TRBJ1-2; D gene: TRBD1; V gene: TRBV27; clone size: NA; CDR3 protein: CASSFTGTGGGYGYTF; CDR3 DNA: TGTGCCAGCAGTTTCACCGGGACAGGGGGGGGCTATGGCTACACCTTC
J gene: TRBJ2-3; D gene: NA; V gene: TRBV7-3; clone size: NA; CDR3 protein: CASSSGWTDTQYF; CDR3 DNA: TGTGCCAGCAGCTCCGGGTGGACAGATACGCAGTATTTT
J gene: TRBJ2-3; D gene: NA; V gene: TRBV6-1; clone size: NA; CDR3 protein: CASSDRGSTDTQYF; CDR3 DNA: TGTGCCAGCAGTGACAGGGGCAGTACAGATACGCAGTATTTT
J gene: TRBJ2-2; D gene: TRBD1; V gene: TRBV6-1; clone size: NA; CDR3 protein: CASSGDSYTGELFF; CDR3 DNA: TGTGCCAGCAGTGGGGACAGTTACACCGGGGAGCTGTTTTTT
J gene: TRBJ2-1; D gene: NA; V gene: TRBV10-3; clone size: NA; CDR3 protein: CAISESDGAPYNEQFF; CDR3 DNA: TGTGCCATCAGTGAGTCAGATGGGGCCCCATACAATGAGCAGTTCTTC
J gene: TRBJ1-2; D gene: TRBD1; V gene: TRBV9; clone size: NA; CDR3 protein: CASSVAGRSQGNYGYTF; CDR3 DNA: TGTGCCAGCAGCGTAGCCGGCAGATCACAGGGGAACTATGGCTACACCTTC
J gene: TRBJ1-5; D gene: TRBD1; V gene: TRBV25-1; clone size: NA; CDR3 protein: CASSRGDRVFNQPQHF; CDR3 DNA: TGTGCCAGCAGTCGGGGGGACAGGGTTTTCAATCAGCCCCAGCATTTT
J gene: TRBJ1-3; D gene: NA; V gene: TRBV18; clone size: NA; CDR3 protein: CASSLQGGDSGNTIYF; CDR3 DNA: TGTGCCAGCTCTCTCCAGGGTGGGGACTCTGGAAACACCATATATTTT
J gene: TRBJ2-3; D gene: TRBD1; V gene: TRBV5-1; clone size: few; CDR3 protein: CASKGQSSTDTQYF; CDR3 DNA: TGCGCCAGCAAGGGACAGTCTAGCACAGATACGCAGTATTTT
J gene: TRBJ2-2; D gene: TRBD1; V gene: TRBV6-1; clone size: NA; CDR3 protein: CASSLQGSTGELFF; CDR3 DNA: TGTGCCAGCAGTTTACAGGGGAGCACCGGGGAGCTGTTTTTT
J gene: TRBJ1-1; D gene: TRBD1; V gene: TRBV6-5; clone size: NA; CDR3 protein: CASHRGVNTEAFF; CDR3 DNA: TGTGCCAGCCACAGGGGGGTGAACACTGAAGCTTTCTTT
J gene: TRBJ2-5; D gene: TRBD2; V gene: TRBV2; clone size: NA; CDR3 protein: CASSSQRGREGTQYF; CDR3 DNA: TGTGCCAGCAGTTCTCAGCGGGGGCGGGAGGGGACCCAGTACTTC
J gene: TRBJ2-1; D gene: TRBD1; V gene: TRBV5-1; clone size: NA; CDR3 protein: CASSLAGGQGVYNEQFF; CDR3 DNA: TGCGCCAGCAGCTTGGCCGGCGGGCAGGGGGTTTACAATGAGCAGTTCTTC
J gene: TRBJ2-5; D gene: NA; V gene: TRBV4-1; clone size: NA; CDR3 protein: CASSQDYREETQYF; CDR3 DNA: TGCGCCAGCAGCCAAGATTACAGGGAAGAGACCCAGTACTTC
J gene: TRBJ1-3; D gene: NA; V gene: TRBV7-9; clone size: NA; CDR3 protein: CAGNDTPSSGNTIYF; CDR3 DNA: TGTGCCGGTAACGATACTCCTAGCTCTGGAAACACCATATATTTT
J gene: TRBJ2-7; D gene: TRBD2; V gene: TRBV2; clone size: NA; CDR3 protein: CASTRTSPEQYF; CDR3 DNA: TGTGCCAGCACCCGGACTAGCCCCGAGCAGTACTTC
J gene: TRBJ2-1; D gene: NA; V gene: TRBV7-9; clone size: NA; CDR3 protein: CSSSLVEEAQQFF; CDR3 DNA: TGTTCCAGCAGCTTAGTCGAAGAGGCCCAGCAGTTCTTC
J gene: TRBJ2-7; D gene: TRBD2; V gene: TRBV10-2; clone size: NA; CDR3 protein: CASSSGGEQYF; CDR3 DNA: TGCGCCAGCAGCAGCGGGGGTGAGCAGTACTTC
J gene: TRBJ2-5; D gene: NA; V gene: TRBV7-9; clone size: NA; CDR3 protein: CAIISGKETQYF; CDR3 DNA: TGTGCCATCATTAGCGGAAAAGAGACCCAGTACTTC
J gene: TRBJ2-7; D gene: NA; V gene: TRBV11-2; clone size: few; CDR3 protein: CASSLGSVSYEQYF; CDR3 DNA: TGTGCCAGCAGCTTAGGGTCAGTTTCCTACGAGCAGTACTTC
J gene: TRBJ1-6; D gene: NA; V gene: TRBV29-1; clone size: NA; CDR3 protein: CSVEHRDYNSPLHF; CDR3 DNA: TGCAGCGTTGAACACCGGGATTATAATTCACCCCTCCACTTT
J gene: TRBJ1-1; D gene: NA; V gene: TRBV5-1; clone size: few; CDR3 protein: CASSHGGTEAFF; CDR3 DNA: TGCGCCAGCAGCCATGGAGGGACTGAAGCTTTCTTT